This T cell receptor beta chain stems from a study of T cell responses to AZD1222 COVID-19 vaccine. Whole-study results and caveats: Regions left unmutated in variants are reportedly the target of nearly half of spike-specific TCRs. It was only after the peak T cell response that any repertoires were sampled.

Repertoires were generated with immunoSEQ multiplex PCR, while TCRdb's copy carries only in-frame clones and drops some. This sample has some 130,000 clones, with approximately 85% found just once. As regards this clone: Its specificity is not known.

V lost 1 base, J lost 1 base, and 6 bases stayed unmatched. Germline lookup yields CDR1 SGHTA and CDR2 FQGNSA. The CDR3 is 17 amino acids. This TCR derives from an adult in good health. Sample: peripheral blood, taken on day 0 of AZD1222 vaccination. This chain links TRBV7-2 with TRBJ2-3, with TRBD2 matching over 9 bases. CDR3 nucleotide sequence: TGTGCCAGCAGCTTAGACGCTGCGGGGGGGGGCACAGATACGCAGTATTTT. It encodes CASSLDAAGGGTDTQYF.